Here is one TCR beta chain with its context. The sample originates from a study of shared clonotypes between healthy human individuals. Repertoires were generated with immunoSEQ multiplex PCR, while TCRdb's copy carries only in-frame clones and drops some. In the table there are under 600,000 clones, roughly 95% of which are singletons. The sequenced sample consisted of naive CD4+ T cells sorted from blood. Described subset: CD45RA+ positively selected. This TCR derives from a woman in her 30s in good health.

The CDR3 sequence is CASSPTSGVQETQYF. Written as DNA, the CDR3 is TGCGCCAGCAGCCCGACTAGCGGGGTACAAGAGACCCAGTACTTC. This chain uses TRBV10-1 with TRBJ2-5; 11 bases line up with TRBD2. CDR1 and CDR2 from the germline V gene are WNHNN and SYGVQD (reference sequence). This CDR3 region has 15 residues. Trimming at V came to 6 bases and at J to 2 bases, leaving 5 bases not matched to a gene.